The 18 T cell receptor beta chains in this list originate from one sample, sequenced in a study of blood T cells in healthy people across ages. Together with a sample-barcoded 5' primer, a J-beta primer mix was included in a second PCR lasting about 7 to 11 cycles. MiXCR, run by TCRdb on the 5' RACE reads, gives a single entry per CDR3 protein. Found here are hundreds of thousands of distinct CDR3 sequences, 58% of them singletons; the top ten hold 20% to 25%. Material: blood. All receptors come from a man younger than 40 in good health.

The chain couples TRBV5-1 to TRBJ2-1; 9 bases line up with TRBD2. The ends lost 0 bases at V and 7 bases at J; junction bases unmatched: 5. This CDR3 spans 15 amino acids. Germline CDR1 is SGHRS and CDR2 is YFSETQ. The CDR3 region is CASSLESGGRNEQFF. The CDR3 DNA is TGCGCCAGCAGCTTGGAAAGCGGGGGGCGGAATGAGCAGTTCTTC.

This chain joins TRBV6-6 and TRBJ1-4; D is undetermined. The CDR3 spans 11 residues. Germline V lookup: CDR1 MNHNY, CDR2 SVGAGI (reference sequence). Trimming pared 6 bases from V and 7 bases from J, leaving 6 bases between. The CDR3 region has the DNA TGTGCCAGCAGCTTTGTTGAAAAACTGTTTTTT. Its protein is CASSFVEKLFF.

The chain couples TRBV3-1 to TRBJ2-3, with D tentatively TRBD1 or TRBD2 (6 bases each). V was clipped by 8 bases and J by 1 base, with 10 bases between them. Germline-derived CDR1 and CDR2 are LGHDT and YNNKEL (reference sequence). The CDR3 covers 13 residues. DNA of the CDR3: TGTGCCAGCGGAGGGGGTGGCACAGATACGCAGTATTTT. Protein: CASGGGGTDTQYF.

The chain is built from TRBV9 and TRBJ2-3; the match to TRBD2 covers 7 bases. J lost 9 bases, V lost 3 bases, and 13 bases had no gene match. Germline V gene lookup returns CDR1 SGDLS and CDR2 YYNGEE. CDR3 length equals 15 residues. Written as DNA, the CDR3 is TGTGCCAGCAGCGGGCTAGCGGCCTCACGGGGGACGCAGTATTTT. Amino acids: CASSGLAASRGTQYF.

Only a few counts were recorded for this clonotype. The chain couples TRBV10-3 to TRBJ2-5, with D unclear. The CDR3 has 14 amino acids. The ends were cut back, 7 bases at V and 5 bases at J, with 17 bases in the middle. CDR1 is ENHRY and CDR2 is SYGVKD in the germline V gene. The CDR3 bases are TGTGCCATCAATCACAGCAATGTTTCGGAGACCCAGTACTTC. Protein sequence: CAINHSNVSETQYF.

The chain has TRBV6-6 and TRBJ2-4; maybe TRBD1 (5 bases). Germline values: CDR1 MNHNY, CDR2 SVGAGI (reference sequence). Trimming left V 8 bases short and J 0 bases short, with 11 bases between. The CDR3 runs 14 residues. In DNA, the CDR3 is TGTGCCAGCCACAGGAACCTAGCCAAAAACATTCAGTACTTC. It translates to CASHRNLAKNIQYF.

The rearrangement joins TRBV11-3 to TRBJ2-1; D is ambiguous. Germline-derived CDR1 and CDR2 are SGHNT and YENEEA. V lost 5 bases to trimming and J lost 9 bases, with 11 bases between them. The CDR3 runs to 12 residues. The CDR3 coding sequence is TGTGCCAGCAGCCTTACCGTAGGTGAGCAGTTCTTC. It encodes CASSLTVGEQFF.

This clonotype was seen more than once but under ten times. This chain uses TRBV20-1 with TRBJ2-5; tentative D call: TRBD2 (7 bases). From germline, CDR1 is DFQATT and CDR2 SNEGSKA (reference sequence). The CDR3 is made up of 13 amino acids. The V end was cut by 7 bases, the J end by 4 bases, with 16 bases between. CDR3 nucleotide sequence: TGCAGTGTCATTTCGGGGGGCCGAGAGACCCAGTACTTC. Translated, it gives CSVISGGRETQYF.

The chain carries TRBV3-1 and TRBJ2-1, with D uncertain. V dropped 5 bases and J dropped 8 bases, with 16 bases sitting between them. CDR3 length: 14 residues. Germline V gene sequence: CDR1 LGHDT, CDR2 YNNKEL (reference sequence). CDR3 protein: CASSYSAGSDEQFF. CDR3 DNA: TGTGCCAGCAGCTACTCTGCCGGGTCCGATGAGCAGTTCTTC.

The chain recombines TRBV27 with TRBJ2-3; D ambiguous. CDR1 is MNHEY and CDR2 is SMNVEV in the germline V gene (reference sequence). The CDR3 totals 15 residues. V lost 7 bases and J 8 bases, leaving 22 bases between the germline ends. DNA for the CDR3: TGTGCCAGCATGTCATACGGAGAGGCGGCAGGTACGCAGTATTTT. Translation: CASMSYGEAAGTQYF.

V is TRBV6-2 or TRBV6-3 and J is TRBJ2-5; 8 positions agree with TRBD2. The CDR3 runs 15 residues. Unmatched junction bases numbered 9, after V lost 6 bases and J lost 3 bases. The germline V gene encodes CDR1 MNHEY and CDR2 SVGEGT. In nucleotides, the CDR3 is TGTGCCAGCAGGAGGGAGAGCGGGAGTAAAGAGACCCAGTACTTC. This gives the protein CASRRESGSKETQYF.

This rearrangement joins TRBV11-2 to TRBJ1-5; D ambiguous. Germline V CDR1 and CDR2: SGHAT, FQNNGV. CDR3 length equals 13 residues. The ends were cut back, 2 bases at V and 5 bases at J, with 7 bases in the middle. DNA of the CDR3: TGTGCCAGCAGCTTACAGGATTATCAGCCCCAGCATTTT. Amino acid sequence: CASSLQDYQPQHF. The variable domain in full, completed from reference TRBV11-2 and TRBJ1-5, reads EAGVAQSPRYKIIEKRQSVAFWCNPISGHATLYWYQQILGQGPKLLIQFQNNGVVDDSQLPKDRFSAERLKGVDSTLKIQPAKLEDSAVYLCASSLQDYQPQHFGDGTRLSIL.

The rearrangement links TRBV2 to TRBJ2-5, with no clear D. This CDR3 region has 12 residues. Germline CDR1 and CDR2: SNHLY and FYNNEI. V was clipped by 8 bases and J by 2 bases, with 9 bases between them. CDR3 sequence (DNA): TGTGCCAGCGGTAAAATTCAAGAGACCCAGTACTTC. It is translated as CASGKIQETQYF.

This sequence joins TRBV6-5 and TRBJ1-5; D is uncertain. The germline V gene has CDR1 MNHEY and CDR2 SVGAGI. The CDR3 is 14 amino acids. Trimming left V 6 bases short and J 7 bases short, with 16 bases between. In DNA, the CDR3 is TGTGCCAGCAGCAGGCGATCCGGGCAGCAGCCCCAGCATTTT. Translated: CASSRRSGQQPQHF.

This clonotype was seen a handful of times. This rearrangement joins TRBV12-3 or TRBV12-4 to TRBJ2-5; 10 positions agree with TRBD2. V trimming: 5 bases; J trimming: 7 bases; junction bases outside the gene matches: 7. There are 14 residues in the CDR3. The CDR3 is CASSPLAGEWTQYF. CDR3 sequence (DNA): TGTGCCAGCAGTCCGCTAGCGGGGGAATGGACCCAGTACTTC.

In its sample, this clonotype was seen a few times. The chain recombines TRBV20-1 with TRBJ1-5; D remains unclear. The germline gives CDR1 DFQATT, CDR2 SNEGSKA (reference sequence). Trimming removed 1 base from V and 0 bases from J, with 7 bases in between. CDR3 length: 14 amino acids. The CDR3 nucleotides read TGCAGTGCTAGAGGACGGTATAGCAATCAGCCCCAGCATTTT. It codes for CSARGRYSNQPQHF.

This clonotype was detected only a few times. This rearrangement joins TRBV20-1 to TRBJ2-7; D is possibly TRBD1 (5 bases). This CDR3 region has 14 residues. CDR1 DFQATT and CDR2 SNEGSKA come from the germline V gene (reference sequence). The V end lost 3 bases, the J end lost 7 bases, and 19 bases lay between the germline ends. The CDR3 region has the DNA TGCAGTGCTAGCCAAGGACACCTACCTAGGGAGCAGTACTTC. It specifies CSASQGHLPREQYF.

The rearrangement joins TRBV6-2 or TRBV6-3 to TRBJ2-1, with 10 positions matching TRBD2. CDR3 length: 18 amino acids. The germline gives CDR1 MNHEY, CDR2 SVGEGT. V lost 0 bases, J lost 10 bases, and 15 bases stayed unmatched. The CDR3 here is CASSYSTLLAGAVLEQFF. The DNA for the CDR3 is TGTGCCAGCAGTTACTCGACCCTGCTAGCGGGGGCGGTATTGGAGCAGTTCTTC.